This TCR beta chain was obtained from a study of T cell changes during pregnancy in multiple sclerosis. Method: immunoSEQ multiplex PCR; TCRdb's copy keeps in-frame clones and lacks some. Among 98,000 or so clones listed, about 94% were seen once. Per the germline V gene, CDR1 is SQVTM and CDR2 is ANQGSEA. The CDR3 extends over 15 amino acids. The V and J ends lost 0 bases and 2 bases, in that order; junction bases with no gene match: 3. The material was peripheral blood, obtained after pregnancy. The TCR originated in a female donor with multiple sclerosis, enrolled in a pregnancy study. V gene TRBV29-1 combines with J gene TRBJ2-2; TRBD2 matches at 7 bases. DNA for the CDR3: TGCAGCGTTGAAGAGGGGAGGGGAAACACCGGGGAGCTGTTTTTT. Protein sequence: CSVEEGRGNTGELFF.